This is a list of T cell receptor beta chains from one sample in a study of T-cell reconstitution after alpha-beta-depleted transplantation in children. TCRdb reanalysed the PCR reads using MiXCR and keeps one entry per CDR3 protein. Found here are about 440,000 distinct CDR3 sequences, 43% of them singletons; the top ten hold about 30%. The specimen comprised PBMCs, sampled before TCRalphabeta/CD19-depleted stem cell transplant. The source of these receptors is a girl aged 2-15 years with aplastic anemia, due to receive a stem cell transplant. Each CDR3 is given with its conserved first and last residue. The D gene is left open where the match is weak. Some rows mark clone size as missing; the rest say once, few, many or name a class of expanded clone.

D	size	V	J	CDR3	DNA
TRBD1	-	TRBV6-5	TRBJ1-1	CASNPTGAGEAFF	TGTGCCAGCAACCCCACAGGGGCCGGGGAAGCTTTCTTT
TRBD1	many	TRBV7-9	TRBJ1-1	CASSVQGGNTEAFF	TGTGCCAGCAGCGTCCAGGGGGGGAACACTGAAGCTTTCTTT
-	few	TRBV29-1	TRBJ2-3	CSVGRKADTQYF	TGCAGCGTTGGGCGGAAGGCAGATACGCAGTATTTT
-	-	TRBV5-1	TRBJ2-7	CASSLVGGEAGEQYF	TGCGCCAGCAGCTTGGTGGGGGGAGAGGCGGGCGAGCAGTACTTC
TRBD1	-	TRBV2	TRBJ2-3	CASSEALSDRLGTDTQYF	TGTGCCAGCAGTGAAGCGCTCTCGGACAGGTTGGGGACAGATACGCAGTATTTT
-	once	TRBV28	TRBJ1-1	CASSLIVRDEAFF	TGTGCCAGCAGTTTAATCGTAAGGGATGAAGCTTTCTTT
-	-	TRBV7-9	TRBJ1-1	CASSLRPGWNTEAFF	TGTGCCAGCAGCTTAAGGCCCGGGTGGAACACTGAAGCTTTCTTT
-	few	TRBV12-3/TRBV12-4	TRBJ1-2	CASSLIAPLMMPTPNYGYTF	TGTGCCAGCAGTCTTATAGCCCCATTAATGATGCCCACTCCTAACTATGGCTACACCTTC
-	few	TRBV20-1	TRBJ2-5	CSAGGGARETQYF	TGCAGTGCTGGAGGCGGGGCGCGAGAGACCCAGTACTTC
-	-	TRBV11-2	TRBJ2-2	CASSSGLGELFF	TGTGCCAGCAGCTCAGGACTGGGGGAGCTGTTTTTT
-	many	TRBV6-5	TRBJ2-2	CASSYWISTGELFF	TGTGCCAGCAGTTATTGGATTTCCACCGGGGAGCTGTTTTTT
-	many	TRBV7-9	TRBJ1-1	CASSYGRGRNTEAFF	TGTGCCAGCAGCTATGGTCGTGGCAGGAACACTGAAGCTTTCTTT
TRBD2	-	TRBV27	TRBJ2-5	CASSLSAGVLETQYF	TGTGCCAGCAGTTTATCTGCGGGAGTGCTGGAGACCCAGTACTTC
-	-	TRBV29-1	TRBJ2-5	CSFERARPGETQYF	TGCAGCTTCGAGCGGGCTAGGCCTGGAGAGACCCAGTACTTC
-	-	TRBV20-1	TRBJ1-2	CSARVLRGAEGYTF	TGCAGTGCTAGAGTCCTACGGGGGGCGGAGGGCTACACCTTC
-	many	TRBV5-1	TRBJ2-4	CASSLETPQPIQYF	TGCGCCAGCAGCTTGGAGACCCCCCAGCCCATTCAGTACTTC
-	-	TRBV7-3	TRBJ2-7	CASSLRTHRAPEGTYEQYF	TGTGCCAGCAGCTTAAGGACACACCGGGCCCCGGAGGGCACCTACGAGCAGTACTTC
TRBD2	once	TRBV30	TRBJ2-1	CAWRVRLAGVLNEQFF	TGTGCCTGGAGAGTGAGACTAGCGGGAGTATTAAATGAGCAGTTCTTC
-	-	TRBV29-1	TRBJ2-3	CSVDGGVSTDTQYF	TGCAGCGTCGACGGAGGGGTGAGCACAGATACGCAGTATTTT
TRBD1	-	TRBV5-1	TRBJ2-1	CASSPGTGHHEQFF	TGCGCCAGCAGCCCGGGGACAGGGCATCATGAGCAGTTCTTC
TRBD2	-	TRBV24-1	TRBJ2-1	CATSDRGRAGSSYNEQFF	TGTGCCACCAGTGATCGTGGGAGGGCCGGTAGCTCCTACAATGAGCAGTTCTTC
-	-	TRBV3-1	TRBJ2-2	CASSRPRETGELFF	TGTGCCAGCAGCCGCCCCAGAGAGACCGGGGAGCTGTTTTTT
TRBD1	few	TRBV6-5	TRBJ2-1	CASSYVGQGGNEQFF	TGTGCCAGCAGTTACGTGGGACAGGGCGGCAATGAGCAGTTCTTC
-	-	TRBV20-1	TRBJ1-5	CSARVRQGPGPSLQRVAQHF	TGCAGTGCTAGAGTGCGTCAAGGACCGGGCCCCTCACTGCAAAGGGTAGCCCAGCATTTT
-	many	TRBV12-3/TRBV12-4	TRBJ2-7	CASSFGRSSYEQYF	TGTGCCAGCAGTTTCGGACGGAGTTCCTACGAGCAGTACTTC
-	few	TRBV6-4	TRBJ2-7	CANPGTARYEQYF	TGTGCCAACCCCGGGACTGCCCGCTACGAGCAGTACTTC
-	-	TRBV7-6	TRBJ1-5	CASSLGALNQPQHF	TGTGCCAGCAGCTTAGGGGCGCTAAATCAGCCCCAGCATTTT
-	-	TRBV28	TRBJ2-7	CASSLLGATYEQYF	TGTGCCAGCAGTTTGTTAGGGGCTACCTACGAGCAGTACTTC
-	-	TRBV12-3/TRBV12-4	TRBJ1-1	CASSFDRPSGDTVAFF	TGTGCCAGCAGTTTTGACAGGCCATCGGGGGACACTGTAGCTTTCTTT
-	few	TRBV7-9	TRBJ2-7	CASSPQTGGSYEQYF	TGTGCCAGCAGCCCCCAAACGGGCGGATCCTACGAGCAGTACTTC
-	-	TRBV29-1	TRBJ2-5	CSALWARGETQYF	TGCAGCGCTTTGTGGGCCCGGGGGGAGACCCAGTACTTC
-	once	TRBV5-8	TRBJ2-5	CASSLGAANAGTQYF	TGTGCCAGCAGCTTGGGGGCAGCGAACGCGGGGACCCAGTACTTC
-	-	TRBV5-1	TRBJ2-2	CASSFSETAELFF	TGCGCCAGCAGCTTCAGTGAGACCGCGGAGCTGTTTTTT
TRBD1	-	TRBV20-1	TRBJ2-1	CSAYLAGTAIYNEQFF	TGCAGTGCTTACTTAGCCGGGACAGCCATCTACAATGAGCAGTTCTTC
-	-	TRBV5-1	TRBJ1-4	CASSLVGGRGSEKLFF	TGCGCCAGCAGCTTGGTTGGGGGCAGGGGTTCTGAAAAACTGTTTTTT